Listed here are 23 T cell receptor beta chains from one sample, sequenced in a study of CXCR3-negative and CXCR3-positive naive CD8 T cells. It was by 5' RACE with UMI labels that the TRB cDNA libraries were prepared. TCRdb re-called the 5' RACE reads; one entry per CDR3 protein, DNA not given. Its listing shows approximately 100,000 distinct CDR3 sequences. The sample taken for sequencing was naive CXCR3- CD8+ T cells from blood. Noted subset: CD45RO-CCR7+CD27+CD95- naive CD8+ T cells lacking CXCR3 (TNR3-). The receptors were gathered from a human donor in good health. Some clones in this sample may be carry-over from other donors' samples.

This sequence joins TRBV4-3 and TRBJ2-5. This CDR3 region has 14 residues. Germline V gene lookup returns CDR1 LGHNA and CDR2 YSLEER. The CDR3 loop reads CASSQDAGKETQYF.

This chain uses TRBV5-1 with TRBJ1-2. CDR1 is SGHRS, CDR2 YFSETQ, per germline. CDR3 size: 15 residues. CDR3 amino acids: CASSGSIIANYGYTF.

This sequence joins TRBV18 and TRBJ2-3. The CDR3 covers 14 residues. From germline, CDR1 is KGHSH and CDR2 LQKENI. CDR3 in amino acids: CASSPPWGTDTQYF.

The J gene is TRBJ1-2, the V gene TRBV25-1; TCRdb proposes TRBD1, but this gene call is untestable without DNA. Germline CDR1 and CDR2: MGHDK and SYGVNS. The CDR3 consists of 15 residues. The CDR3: CASTTIGGRDYGYTF.

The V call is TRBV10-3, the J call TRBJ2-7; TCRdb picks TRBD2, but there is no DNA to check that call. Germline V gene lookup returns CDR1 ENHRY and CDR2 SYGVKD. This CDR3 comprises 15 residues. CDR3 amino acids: CAISEGRPSSYEQYF.

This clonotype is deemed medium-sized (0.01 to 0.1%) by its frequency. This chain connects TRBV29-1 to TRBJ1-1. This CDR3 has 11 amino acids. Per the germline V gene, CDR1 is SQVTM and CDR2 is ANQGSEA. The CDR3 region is CSVEDPTEAFF.

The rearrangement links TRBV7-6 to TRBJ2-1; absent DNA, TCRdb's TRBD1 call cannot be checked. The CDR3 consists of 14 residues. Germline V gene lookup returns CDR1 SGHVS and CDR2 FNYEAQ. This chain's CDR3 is CASSLERTPNEQFF.

This chain's CDR3 is CASSLPRVLPTASYEQYF. The chain uses TRBV7-8 and TRBJ2-7; TCRdb outputs TRBD2, but without DNA this stays unchecked. This CDR3 has 18 amino acids. Germline V gene data show CDR1 as SGHVS and CDR2 as FQNEAQ. Full variable domain (missing parts from reference TRBV7-8 and TRBJ2-7): GAGVSQSPRYKVAKRGQDVALRCDPISGHVSLFWYQQALGQGPEFLTYFQNEAQLDKSGLPSDRFFAERPEGSVSTLKIQRTQQEDSAVYLCASSLPRVLPTASYEQYFGPGTRLTVT.

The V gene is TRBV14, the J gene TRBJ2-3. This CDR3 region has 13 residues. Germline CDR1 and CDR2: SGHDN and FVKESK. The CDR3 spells CASSQILGDTQYF.

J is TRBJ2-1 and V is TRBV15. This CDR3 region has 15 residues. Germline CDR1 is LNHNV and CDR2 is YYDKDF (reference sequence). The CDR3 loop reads CATSTMRGAHNEQFF.

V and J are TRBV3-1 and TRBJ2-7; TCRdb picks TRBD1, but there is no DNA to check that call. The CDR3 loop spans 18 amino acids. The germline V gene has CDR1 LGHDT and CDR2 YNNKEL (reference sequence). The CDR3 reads CASSQAIETGTDTYEQYF.

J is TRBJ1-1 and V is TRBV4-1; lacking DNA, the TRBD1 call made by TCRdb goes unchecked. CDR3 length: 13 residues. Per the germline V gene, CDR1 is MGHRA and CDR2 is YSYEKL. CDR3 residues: CASSQNPDTEAFF.

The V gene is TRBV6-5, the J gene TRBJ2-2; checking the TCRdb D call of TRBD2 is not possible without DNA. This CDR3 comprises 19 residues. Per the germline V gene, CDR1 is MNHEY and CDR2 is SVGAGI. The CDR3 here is CASSPLFVAGGRVTGELFF.

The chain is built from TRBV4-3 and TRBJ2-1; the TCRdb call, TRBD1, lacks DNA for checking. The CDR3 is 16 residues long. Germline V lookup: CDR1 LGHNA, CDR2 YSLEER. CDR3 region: CASSQERQGIYNEQFF.

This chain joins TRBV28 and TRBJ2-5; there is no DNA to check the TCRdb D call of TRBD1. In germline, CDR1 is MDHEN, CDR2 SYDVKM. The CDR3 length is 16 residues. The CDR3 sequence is CASSNRGSPTQETQYF.

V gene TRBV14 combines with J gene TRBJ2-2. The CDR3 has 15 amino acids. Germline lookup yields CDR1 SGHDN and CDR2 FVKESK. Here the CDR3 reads CASSQDLRLGGELFF.

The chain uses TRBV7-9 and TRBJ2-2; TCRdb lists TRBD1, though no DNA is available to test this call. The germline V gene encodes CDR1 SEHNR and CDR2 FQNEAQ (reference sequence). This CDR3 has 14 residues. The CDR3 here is CASSLGDNTGELFF.

The chain's CDR3 is CASSWDLRETQYF. The chain links TRBV7-2 to TRBJ2-5; TCRdb's D call of TRBD2 is untestable without DNA. Germline V gene lookup returns CDR1 SGHTA and CDR2 FQGNSA. This CDR3 contains 13 residues.

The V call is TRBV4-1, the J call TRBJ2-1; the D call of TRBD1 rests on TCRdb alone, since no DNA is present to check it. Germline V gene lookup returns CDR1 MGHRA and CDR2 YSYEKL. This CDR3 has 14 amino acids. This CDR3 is CASSFGQGFNEQFF.

The CDR3 spells CASSLVRGNYNEQFF. V and J are TRBV5-5 and TRBJ2-1; TCRdb proposes TRBD1, but this gene call is untestable without DNA. Germline V gene data show CDR1 as SGHKS and CDR2 as YYEKEE (reference sequence). The CDR3 is made up of 15 amino acids.

The chain's CDR3 is CAWSGGYEQYF. The J gene is TRBJ2-7, the V gene TRBV30; TCRdb's assignment of TRBD1 cannot be checked, as there is no DNA. This CDR3 comprises 11 residues. The germline gives CDR1 GTSNPN, CDR2 SVGIG (reference sequence).

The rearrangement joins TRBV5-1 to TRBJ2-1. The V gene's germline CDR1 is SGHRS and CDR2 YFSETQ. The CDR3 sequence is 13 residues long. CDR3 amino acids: CASSFYGENEQFF.

CDR3 region: CASSQGLAASYEQYF. The V gene is TRBV3-1, the J gene TRBJ2-7; the TCRdb D gene call, TRBD2, has no DNA to confirm it. In germline, CDR1 is LGHDT, CDR2 YNNKEL (reference sequence). This CDR3 contains 15 residues.